One sample yielded the 26 T cell receptor beta chains listed below, sequenced in a study of cytomegalovirus exposure and HLA in healthy donors. PCR used 60 Vbeta primers and 13 Jbeta primers. The repertoire was sequenced with immunoSEQ multiplex PCR; TCRdb's copy has only in-frame clones and lacks some. The profile shows around 120,000 clones, around 80% of them singletons. The material sequenced was PBMCs. Source of these receptors: a man aged 45-65 years in good health and CMV-seronegative.

This chain links TRBV14 with TRBJ2-1; 12 bases match TRBD1. This CDR3 is built from 15 residues. Germline CDR1 and CDR2: SGHDN and FVKESK. The V segment lost 4 bases and the J segment 8 bases; nucleotides outside the gene matches: 6. In DNA form, the CDR3 reads TGTGCCAGCAGCCTCGGGACAGGGGGCTTGGATGAGCAGTTCTTC. This encodes CASSLGTGGLDEQFF.

The chain recombines TRBV30 with TRBJ1-4; D is possibly TRBD1 (5 bases). The CDR3 is made up of 12 amino acids. The V and J ends lost 5 bases and 8 bases respectively, with 12 bases between them. The V gene's germline CDR1 is GTSNPN and CDR2 SVGIG (reference sequence). The CDR3 spells CAWGGGGEKLFF. The CDR3 DNA follows: TGTGCCTGGGGGGGAGGAGGCGAAAAACTGTTTTTT. The full variable domain, rest sourced from reference TRBV30 and TRBJ1-4, is SQTIHQWPATLVQPVGSPLSLECTVEGTSNPNLYWYRQAAGRGLQLLFYSVGIGQISSEVPQNLSASRPQDRQFILSSKKLLLSDSGFYLCAWGGGGEKLFFGSGTQLSVL.

The DNA of the CDR3 is TGTGCCAGCAGCTTGGAAGGGGGATACTATGGCTACACCTTC. Its translation: CASSLEGGYYGYTF. This chain joins TRBV5-4 and TRBJ1-2, with D possibly being TRBD1 (6 bases). The germline V and J ends were trimmed by 0 bases and 3 bases, with 9 bases remaining between them. The germline gives CDR1 SGHNT, CDR2 YYREEE (reference sequence). CDR3 size: 14 residues.

This clone has a single count. The rearrangement uses TRBV5-1 and TRBJ1-1; D is undetermined. The CDR3 extends over 14 amino acids. The germline V and J ends were trimmed by 1 base and 2 bases, with 9 bases remaining between them. Germline values: CDR1 SGHRS, CDR2 YFSETQ. The CDR3 reads CASSLLSSNTEAFF. In nucleotides, the CDR3 is TGCGCCAGCAGCTTGTTATCGAGTAACACTGAAGCTTTCTTT.

J is TRBJ2-1 and V is TRBV7-2; 12 bases agree with TRBD2. The CDR3 runs 15 residues. From germline, CDR1 is SGHTA and CDR2 FQGNSA. Trimming at V came to 5 bases and at J to 6 bases, leaving 5 bases not matched to a gene. CDR3 residues: CASSHTSGGSNEQFF. CDR3 DNA sequence: TGTGCCAGCAGCCATACTAGCGGGGGGAGCAATGAGCAGTTCTTC. The full variable domain, in which reference TRBV7-2 and TRBJ2-1 provide the parts outside the CDR3, is GAGVSQSPSNKVTEKGKDVELRCDPISGHTALYWYRQSLGQGLEFLIYFQGNSAPDKSGLPSDRFSAERTGGSVSTLTIQRTQQEDSAVYLCASSHTSGGSNEQFFGPGTRLTVL.

This chain connects TRBV6-4 to TRBJ2-1; 14 bases are shared with TRBD2. Germline assignment: CDR1 MRHNA and CDR2 SNTAGT. The trim removed 0 bases at V and 7 bases at J, leaving 8 bases unmatched. The CDR3 extends over 18 amino acids. The CDR3 sequence is CASSDSGLAGVSLNEQFF. In nucleotides, the CDR3 is TGTGCCAGCAGTGACTCGGGACTAGCGGGGGTATCCCTTAATGAGCAGTTCTTC.

The V and J genes are TRBV6-6 and TRBJ2-7; D unresolved. Trimming stripped 2 bases from V and 2 bases from J, with 7 bases between. The CDR3 consists of 13 residues. Germline V lookup: CDR1 MNHNY, CDR2 SVGAGI (reference sequence). This chain's CDR3 is CASSYENPYEQYF. The CDR3 DNA is TGTGCCAGCAGTTACGAGAACCCCTACGAGCAGTACTTC.

J is TRBJ1-1 and V is TRBV21-1. TRBV21-1 has pseudogene status. The CDR3 is made up of 11 amino acids. DNA for the CDR3: TGTGCCACCGCGGGAGTACCTGAAGCTTTCTTT. Translation: CATAGVPEAFF.

The V call is TRBV4-3, the J call TRBJ2-1; possibly TRBD2 for D (6 bases). V was pared by 8 bases and J by 1 base, with 12 bases between. This CDR3 region has 14 residues. Germline V lookup: CDR1 LGHNA, CDR2 YSLEER. The CDR3 region is CASSGGGSYNEQFF. The CDR3 DNA is TGCGCCAGCTCTGGTGGGGGGTCCTACAATGAGCAGTTCTTC.

The chain joins TRBV7-3 to TRBJ2-5, with D possibly matching TRBD2 (6 bases). The germline V gene has CDR1 SGHTA and CDR2 FQGTGA. This CDR3 has 15 amino acids. Trimming shortened V by 6 bases and J by 2 bases, and 16 bases separated the two germline ends. The CDR3 loop reads CASSQGLAGQETQYF. The CDR3 DNA sequence: TGTGCCAGCAGTCAGGGCCTCGCGGGACAAGAGACCCAGTACTTC.

The gene calls are TRBV5-4 and TRBJ2-5; a possible D gene is TRBD1 (6 bases). Germline-derived CDR1 and CDR2 are SGHNT and YYREEE (reference sequence). The V gene lost 4 bases and the J gene lost 6 bases, with 19 bases spanning the gap. CDR3 length: 15 residues. The CDR3 nucleotides are TGTGCCAGCAGCAATCGGACACAGGGTAGGAAGACCCAGTACTTC. Translation gives CASSNRTQGRKTQYF.

V gene TRBV28 combines with J gene TRBJ2-5; D is possibly TRBD2 (5 bases). The germline V gene encodes CDR1 MDHEN and CDR2 SYDVKM. The CDR3 spans 12 residues. Trimming removed 7 bases at V and 5 bases at J, with 11 bases between. The CDR3 region is CASIGLEETQYF. For the CDR3, the DNA is TGTGCCAGCATCGGACTGGAGGAGACCCAGTACTTC.

The chain employs TRBV19 and TRBJ2-1, with 7 bases matching TRBD1. In germline, CDR1 is LNHDA, CDR2 SQIVND (reference sequence). The CDR3 has 15 amino acids. V lost 3 bases, J lost 9 bases, and 11 bases stayed unmatched. Here the CDR3 reads CASSIQATGRGEQFF. The CDR3 DNA reads TGTGCCAGTAGTATTCAGGCGACAGGGAGAGGTGAGCAGTTCTTC.

The rearrangement uses TRBV19 and TRBJ2-3; 7 positions match TRBD2. Germline CDR1 is LNHDA and CDR2 is SQIVND (reference sequence). The CDR3 covers 15 residues. V was pared by 5 bases and J by 4 bases, with 9 bases of the junction left unmatched. Here the CDR3 DNA reads TGTGCCAGTAGTTTCCCAGCGGGAAGTTCAGATACGCAGTATTTT. Protein sequence: CASSFPAGSSDTQYF.

CDR3 in amino acids: CASSSVNTEAFF. CDR3 nucleotides: TGTGCCAGCAGTTCCGTGAACACTGAAGCTTTCTTT. The chain is built from TRBV11-2 and TRBJ1-1; D not certain. Trimming cost V 6 bases and J 0 bases, with 5 bases left between them. Germline loops: CDR1 SGHAT, CDR2 FQNNGV. The CDR3 length is 12 residues.

The chain has TRBV7-2 and TRBJ2-3; tentative D call: TRBD1 (6 bases). The CDR3 is 15 residues long. The V gene's germline CDR1 is SGHTA and CDR2 FQGNSA. Trimming pared 4 bases from V and 4 bases from J, leaving 15 bases between. The CDR3 protein is CASSYARPGADTQYF. The DNA of the CDR3 is TGTGCCAGCAGCTACGCTAGGCCAGGGGCAGATACGCAGTATTTT.

The chain carries TRBV6-6 and TRBJ2-1, with 10 bases identical to TRBD2. Germline V gene lookup returns CDR1 MNHNY and CDR2 SVGAGI (reference sequence). The V gene end was trimmed by 4 bases and the J gene end by 0 bases; junction bases not matched to a gene: 0. The CDR3 is made up of 15 amino acids. CDR3 sequence reads: CASSSSGSSYNEQFF. The CDR3 bases are TGTGCCAGCAGTTCTAGCGGGAGCTCCTACAATGAGCAGTTCTTC.

The rearrangement uses TRBV6-5 and TRBJ2-1; weak D call: TRBD2 (6 bases). V lost 6 bases to trimming and J lost 14 bases, with 20 bases between them. CDR3 size: 13 residues. Germline V gene lookup returns CDR1 MNHEY and CDR2 SVGAGI. The CDR3 DNA follows: TGTGCCAGCAGGCCCTCCGGAGGGCCGGTAGAGTTCTTC. Encoded protein: CASRPSGGPVEFF.

The chain recombines TRBV7-9 with TRBJ2-1, with D maybe TRBD1 (5 bases). CDR1 is SEHNR, CDR2 FQNEAQ, per germline (reference sequence). V lost 8 bases to trimming and J lost 5 bases, with 10 bases between them. CDR3 size: 12 residues. In nucleotides, the CDR3 is TGTGCCAGCCCGAAGGGGAACAATGAGCAGTTCTTC. This encodes CASPKGNNEQFF. Full variable domain (missing parts from reference TRBV7-9 and TRBJ2-1): DTGVSQNPRHKITKRGQNVTFRCDPISEHNRLYWYRQTLGQGPEFLTYFQNEAQLEKSRLLSDRFSAERPKGSFSTLEIQRTEQGDSAMYLCASPKGNNEQFFGPGTRLTVL.

J is TRBJ1-1 and V is TRBV6-1, with D hard to call. The germline V gene has CDR1 MNHNS and CDR2 SASEGT. Trimming removed 9 bases at V and 2 bases at J, with 13 bases between. The CDR3 has 13 amino acids. As DNA, the CDR3 is TGTGCCAGTAGCCGCGTGAGAAACACTGAAGCTTTCTTT. Translation: CASSRVRNTEAFF.

This sequence joins TRBV28 and TRBJ2-2, with 12 nucleotides matching TRBD1. Germline CDR1 MDHEN, CDR2 SYDVKM. The CDR3 length is 16 residues. After removal of 6 bases from V and 5 bases from J, the junction contained 7 bases not matched to a gene. CDR3 sequence: CASSPGTGGKTGELFF. CDR3 nucleotide sequence: TGTGCCAGCAGCCCCGGGACAGGGGGCAAGACCGGGGAGCTGTTTTTT.

This clone has just a few counts. The J gene is TRBJ1-4, the V gene TRBV14, with D uncertain. Germline CDR1 reads SGHDN; CDR2 reads FVKESK. The CDR3 is 14 amino acids. V lost 1 base and J lost 6, with 9 bases in between. The CDR3 protein is CASSQVSGYEKLFF. CDR3 DNA: TGTGCCAGCAGCCAAGTATCCGGGTATGAAAAACTGTTTTTT.

The rearrangement joins TRBV7-8 to TRBJ2-7, with D tentatively TRBD2 (5 bases). This CDR3 is built from 15 residues. The germline V gene has CDR1 SGHVS and CDR2 FQNEAQ. V lost 5 bases and J 3 bases, leaving 17 bases between the germline ends. In DNA, the CDR3 is TGTGCCAGCAGCGGGAGATCGTTCCTCCTCTACGAGCAGTACTTC. Protein: CASSGRSFLLYEQYF.

CDR3 bases: TGCAGCGTTGAAGGAGAACCGGGACTCAGCGGTGAGCAGTTCTTC. Encoded protein: CSVEGEPGLSGEQFF. V usage is TRBV29-1 and J usage is TRBJ2-1, with a possible D match to TRBD2 (6 bases). Germline loops: CDR1 SQVTM, CDR2 ANQGSEA. Between the trimmed V and J ends, which lost 1 base and 9 bases, there was a span of 19 bases. This CDR3 is 15 amino acids long.

The V call is TRBV29-1, the J call TRBJ1-2; 8 bases match TRBD1. Germline assignment: CDR1 SQVTM and CDR2 ANQGSEA. The CDR3 extends over 15 amino acids. V lost 1 base to trimming and J lost 6 bases; unmatched junction nucleotides: 10. For the CDR3, the DNA is TGCAGCGTTGAAGGAGGGGTCAGGGGGCCCGATGGCTACACCTTC. Residues: CSVEGGVRGPDGYTF.

V and J are TRBV7-9 and TRBJ2-7, with 12 bases fitting TRBD2. V lost 3 bases to trimming and J lost 0 bases; unmatched junction nucleotides: 3. Germline-derived CDR1 and CDR2 are SEHNR and FQNEAQ (reference sequence). The CDR3 is made up of 16 amino acids. The CDR3 loop reads CASSFSTSGSSYEQYF. The DNA of the CDR3 is TGTGCCAGCAGCTTTTCGACTAGCGGGAGCTCCTACGAGCAGTACTTC.